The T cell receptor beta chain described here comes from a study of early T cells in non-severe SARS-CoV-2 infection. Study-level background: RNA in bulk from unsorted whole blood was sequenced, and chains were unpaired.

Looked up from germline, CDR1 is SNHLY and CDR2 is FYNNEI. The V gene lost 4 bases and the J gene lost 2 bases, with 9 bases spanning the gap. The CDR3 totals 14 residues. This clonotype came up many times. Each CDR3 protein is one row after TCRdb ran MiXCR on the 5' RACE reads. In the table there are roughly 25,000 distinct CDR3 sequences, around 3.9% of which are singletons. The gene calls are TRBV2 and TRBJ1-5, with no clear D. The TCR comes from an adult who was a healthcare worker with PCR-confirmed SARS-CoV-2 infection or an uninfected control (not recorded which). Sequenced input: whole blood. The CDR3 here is CASSGQVGNQPQHF. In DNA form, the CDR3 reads TGTGCCAGCAGTGGCCAGGTCGGCAATCAGCCCCAGCATTTT.